The 10 T cell receptor beta chains given below trace back to one sample, sequenced in a study of OX40 agonist ivuxolimab in advanced cancers. Some clones are missing from TCRdb's copy, which holds only in-frame ones; the method was immunoSEQ multiplex PCR. This repertoire shows about 120,000 clones, about nine tenths found once; its top ten account for 0.27%. This specimen consisted of CD4+ or CD8+ T cells sorted from blood, obtained in a trial of the OX40 agonist ivuxolimab. These receptors originate from an adult with an advanced solid tumor such as melanoma, head and neck, liver or kidney cancer.

V is TRBV5-1 and J is TRBJ1-2; tentatively, D is TRBD1 (6 bases). CDR3 length: 16 amino acids. Trimming shortened V by 0 bases and J by 1 base, and 13 bases separated the two germline ends. The germline CDR1 and CDR2 sequences are SGHRS and YFSETQ. CDR3 in amino acids: CASSLDPGDLNYGYTF. In DNA, the CDR3 is TGCGCCAGCAGCTTGGATCCAGGGGACCTTAACTATGGCTACACCTTC.

The CDR3 region is CASSSRLAGDSTDTQYF. The CDR3 nucleotides read TGTGCCAGCAGCAGTAGACTAGCGGGGGATAGCACAGATACGCAGTATTTT. The chain uses TRBV11-2 and TRBJ2-3; 12 nucleotides align to TRBD2. J gave up 0 bases and V 5 bases, and 6 bases lay outside the gene matches. Germline lookup yields CDR1 SGHAT and CDR2 FQNNGV. The CDR3 is 17 amino acids.

This sequence joins TRBV9 and TRBJ2-1, with D perhaps TRBD1 (6 bases). The CDR3 is made up of 14 amino acids. The V gene lost 2 bases and the J gene lost 5 bases, with 11 bases spanning the gap. Per the germline V gene, CDR1 is SGDLS and CDR2 is YYNGEE. CDR3 sequence: CASSVLQGDNEQFF. The CDR3 bases are TGTGCCAGCAGCGTCTTACAGGGAGACAATGAGCAGTTCTTC. Full variable domain (outside the CDR3, taken from reference TRBV9 and TRBJ2-1): DSGVTQTPKHLITATGQRVTLRCSPRSGDLSVYWYQQSLDQGLQFLIQYYNGEERAKGNILERFSAQQFPDLHSELNLSSLELGDSALYFCASSVLQGDNEQFFGPGTRLTVL.

The rearrangement joins TRBV5-5 to TRBJ2-1; 12 bases are a match to TRBD2. CDR1 and CDR2 (germline): SGHKS, YYEKEE (reference sequence). V shed 7 bases and J 5 bases; nucleotides not matched to a gene: 4. This CDR3 is 14 amino acids long. CDR3 DNA: TGTGCCAGCGGTAGACTAGCGGGAGACAATGAGCAGTTCTTC. Its protein product is CASGRLAGDNEQFF.

This chain uses TRBV7-2 with TRBJ2-1; 11 nucleotides agree with TRBD2. Germline V gene sequence: CDR1 SGHTA, CDR2 FQGNSA. There are 15 residues in the CDR3. Germline trimming cut 3 bases from V and 10 bases from J; bases unmatched to any gene: 8. CDR3 DNA sequence: TGTGCCAGCAGCTTTAGTAGCGGGGGGGCCGGGGAGCAGTTCTTC. It specifies CASSFSSGGAGEQFF.

This chain links TRBV6-6 with TRBJ1-3; a weak D match, TRBD1 (6 bases). The CDR3 contains 14 residues. Trimming took 6 bases from V and 3 from J, leaving 12 bases between them. Germline V gene data show CDR1 as MNHNY and CDR2 as SVGAGI (reference sequence). The CDR3 sequence is CASSQGQSGNTIYF. In DNA, the CDR3 is TGTGCCAGCAGCCAAGGACAGAGTGGAAACACCATATATTTT.

The chain employs TRBV7-9 and TRBJ2-7; no firm D call. The CDR3 covers 14 residues. The germline gives CDR1 SEHNR, CDR2 FQNEAQ (reference sequence). Trimming shortened V by 1 base and J by 0 bases, and 7 bases separated the two germline ends. CDR3 in amino acids: CASSLGQASYEQYF. CDR3 nucleotides: TGTGCCAGCAGCTTAGGGCAAGCCTCCTACGAGCAGTACTTC.

The chain joins TRBV5-1 to TRBJ2-2; tentatively, D is TRBD1 (5 bases). V lost 4 bases and J 7 bases, leaving 11 bases between the germline ends. Germline-derived CDR1 and CDR2 are SGHRS and YFSETQ. The CDR3 extends over 13 amino acids. The CDR3 loop reads CASSVDSLGELFF. CDR3 nucleotides: TGCGCCAGCAGCGTAGACAGTCTCGGGGAGCTGTTTTTT.

J is TRBJ1-1 and V is TRBV15; no firm D call. This CDR3 is 14 amino acids long. Germline V gives CDR1 LNHNV, CDR2 YYDKDF (reference sequence). Trimming stripped 5 bases from V and 4 bases from J, with 14 bases between. CDR3 amino acids: CATSPRRSRTEAFF. The CDR3 DNA is TGTGCCACCAGCCCGAGGAGGAGCCGCACTGAAGCTTTCTTT.

The chain uses TRBV6-5 and TRBJ2-7; the D gene could be TRBD1 or TRBD2 (5 bases each). Germline loops: CDR1 MNHEY, CDR2 SVGAGI. The CDR3 totals 13 residues. The V gene lost 7 bases and the J gene lost 4 bases, with 14 bases spanning the gap. The CDR3 sequence is CASKVRDPYEQYF. CDR3 bases: TGTGCCAGCAAGGTTCGGGACCCATACGAGCAGTACTTC.